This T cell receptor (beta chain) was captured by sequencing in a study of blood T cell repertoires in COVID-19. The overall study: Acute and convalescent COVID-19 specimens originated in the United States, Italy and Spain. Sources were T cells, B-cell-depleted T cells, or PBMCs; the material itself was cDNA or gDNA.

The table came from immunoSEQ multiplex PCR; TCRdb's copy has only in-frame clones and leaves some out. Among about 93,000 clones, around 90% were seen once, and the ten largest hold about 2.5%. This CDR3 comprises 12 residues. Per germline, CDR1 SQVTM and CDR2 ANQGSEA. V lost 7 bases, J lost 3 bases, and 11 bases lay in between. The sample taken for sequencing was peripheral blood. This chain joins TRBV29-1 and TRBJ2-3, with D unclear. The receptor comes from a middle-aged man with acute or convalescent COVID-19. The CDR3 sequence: CSAETATDTQYF. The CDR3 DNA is TGCAGCGCCGAAACAGCAACAGATACGCAGTATTTT.